This TCR beta chain was sequenced in a study of blood T cell repertoires in COVID-19. Study overall: There were acute and convalescent COVID-19 samples, and they came from the United States, Italy and Spain. T cells, B-cell-depleted T cells, or PBMCs supplied cDNA or gDNA.

Per the original methods: By means of reference gene primer amplification, nucleated cell counts were estimated. The data were produced by immunoSEQ multiplex PCR, yet TCRdb's version contains in-frame clones alone and is incomplete. V, J and clone size reflect that table, while D and trimming were determined from the DNA. This repertoire shows 100,000 to 150,000 clones, approximately 90% found once; its top ten account for less than 20%. This clone was recorded once. This CDR3 region has 15 residues. Trimming cost V 0 bases and J 1 base, with 10 bases left between them. The germline CDR1 and CDR2 sequences are LGHNA and YNFKEQ.

The clonotype was recovered from a man aged 45 to 65 with active or convalescent COVID-19. V and J are TRBV4-2 and TRBJ2-7, with a tentative D call TRBD1 (5 bases). The sequenced sample consisted of peripheral blood. This CDR3 is CASSQDTDISYEQYF. CDR3 in DNA: TGTGCCAGCAGCCAAGATACGGACATTTCCTACGAGCAGTACTTC.